This section outlines one T cell receptor (beta chain) sequence together with its context. The V end lost 0 bases, the J end lost 4 bases, and 13 bases lay between the germline ends. This CDR3 has 15 amino acids. From germline, CDR1 is SGHNT and CDR2 YYREEE (reference sequence). PCR was performed using 60 Vbeta and 13 Jbeta primers. Only in-frame clones appear in the TCRdb table, and some are missing; sequencing was by immunoSEQ multiplex PCR. The table records fewer than 200,000 clones, more than 65% of them present only once. The data belong to a study of cytomegalovirus exposure and HLA in healthy donors.

Material for sequencing was PBMCs. The chain joins TRBV5-4 to TRBJ1-2; D is ambiguous. The TCR was taken from a woman between 50 and 59 years old in good health and CMV-seronegative. CDR3 loop: CASSLDRFFGYGYTF. The CDR3 DNA sequence: TGTGCCAGCAGCTTGGACCGATTCTTCGGCTATGGCTACACCTTC.